These 26 T cell receptor beta chains came from one sample sequenced in a study of T-cell reconstitution after alpha-beta-depleted transplantation in children. During its preparation, the TCRbeta library received unique molecular identifiers. TCRdb passed the PCR reads through MiXCR, listing each CDR3 protein once. The table records fewer than 400,000 distinct CDR3 sequences, about a fifth of them present only once. Material: PBMCs from the stem cell graft donor, obtained from the stem cell graft. All receptors derive from a human donor who donated a stem cell graft to a child with acute myeloid leukemia.

The genes are TRBV12-3 or TRBV12-4 and TRBJ1-2; D is undetermined. CDR3 length: 14 amino acids. Trimming cost V 6 bases and J 4 bases, with 15 bases left between them. For the CDR3, the DNA is TGTGCCAGCAGCCCCGAACCCCGGGGCTATGGCTACACCTTC. Residues: CASSPEPRGYGYTF.

This clonotype appeared many times. The chain employs TRBV29-1 and TRBJ2-7, with D possibly matching TRBD1 (6 bases). Germline loops: CDR1 SQVTM, CDR2 ANQGSEA. V was shortened by 5 bases and J by 3 bases, with 17 bases between the two germline ends. This CDR3 is 14 amino acids long. This CDR3 reads CSVQPLQGGYEQYF. The CDR3 DNA follows: TGCAGCGTTCAACCTTTACAGGGCGGCTACGAGCAGTACTTC.

Ten or more counts support this clonotype. V and J are TRBV20-1 and TRBJ2-1; TRBD2 is a possible D gene (6 bases). The CDR3 spans 12 residues. V gave up 7 bases and J gave up 8 bases, with 15 bases separating them. Germline CDR1 reads DFQATT; CDR2 reads SNEGSKA (reference sequence). The CDR3 nucleotides are TGCAGTGGGGATCCAGCGGGCTATGAGCAGTTCTTC. Encoded protein: CSGDPAGYEQFF.

This clonotype was recorded at least ten times. The V call is TRBV20-1, the J call TRBJ2-7; D is ambiguous. CDR3 length: 12 residues. Trimming pared 3 bases from V and 3 bases from J, leaving 9 bases between. Germline loops: CDR1 DFQATT, CDR2 SNEGSKA (reference sequence). CDR3 region: CSASYVGYEQYF. CDR3 DNA: TGCAGTGCTAGCTATGTAGGCTACGAGCAGTACTTC.

This clonotype has only a few counts. The rearrangement joins TRBV27 to TRBJ2-3; 9 bases line up with TRBD1. The CDR3 has 14 amino acids. Germline lookup yields CDR1 MNHEY and CDR2 SMNVEV (reference sequence). The trim removed 7 bases at V and 1 base at J, leaving 3 bases unmatched. DNA for the CDR3: TGTGCCAGCACTTGGACAGGGGGCACAGATACGCAGTATTTT. Amino acids: CASTWTGGTDTQYF.

This rearrangement joins TRBV15 to TRBJ2-7; no firm D call. Trimming cost V 0 bases and J 6 bases, with 21 bases left between them. Germline V gives CDR1 LNHNV, CDR2 YYDKDF (reference sequence). The CDR3 has 17 residues. This CDR3 reads CATSRDKGRRVLGEQYF. As DNA, the CDR3 is TGTGCCACCAGCAGAGATAAAGGTCGCCGGGTTCTTGGCGAGCAGTACTTC.

The J gene is TRBJ2-7, the V gene TRBV12-3 or TRBV12-4; TRBD1 might be the D (6 bases). V was shortened by 3 bases and J by 2 bases, with 11 bases between the two germline ends. The CDR3 loop spans 14 amino acids. In DNA form, the CDR3 reads TGTGCCAGCAGTTTTCAGGGGACAACCTACGAGCAGTACTTC. Its protein product is CASSFQGTTYEQYF.

This clonotype turned up a few times. V usage is TRBV10-2 and J usage is TRBJ1-1; 7 positions agree with TRBD1. This CDR3 is built from 13 residues. V shed 6 bases, J shed 0 bases, and the junction held 1 base outside the gene matches. CDR1 is WSHSY and CDR2 is SAAADI in the germline V gene. The CDR3 is CASRGQMNTEAFF. The CDR3 DNA is TGCGCCAGCAGGGGACAGATGAACACTGAAGCTTTCTTT.

The rearrangement joins TRBV5-1 to TRBJ2-5, with D perhaps matching TRBD2 (5 bases). Per the germline V gene, CDR1 is SGHRS and CDR2 is YFSETQ. V lost 6 bases and J lost 5, with 17 bases in between. The CDR3 has 14 amino acids. As DNA, the CDR3 is TGCGCCAGCACCCCTGACTCCCCGGGGGAGACCCAGTACTTC. It yields the protein CASTPDSPGETQYF.

The chain combines TRBV13 with TRBJ1-1, with a tentative D call TRBD1 (5 bases). V shed 2 bases and J shed 0 bases, with 10 bases lying between them. Germline loops: CDR1 PRHDT, CDR2 FYEKMQ (reference sequence). The CDR3 spans 15 residues. CDR3 sequence: CASSLMGTVNTEAFF. The CDR3 DNA reads TGTGCCAGCAGCTTAATGGGGACGGTGAACACTGAAGCTTTCTTT.

This chain links TRBV23-1 with TRBJ2-2, with D uncertain. TRBV23-1 has ORF status, its function being uncertain. The V and J ends lost 0 bases and 3 bases respectively, with 8 bases between them. The CDR3 is made up of 15 amino acids. The CDR3 here is CASSQSRFYTGELFF. CDR3 nucleotide sequence: TGCGCCAGCAGTCAATCGAGGTTTTACACCGGGGAGCTGTTTTTT.

J is TRBJ2-3 and V is TRBV2, with D possibly matching TRBD2 (5 bases). Trimming removed 10 bases from V and 2 bases from J, with 13 bases in between. Germline V lookup: CDR1 SNHLY, CDR2 FYNNEI. This CDR3 spans 13 amino acids. The CDR3 DNA follows: TGTGCCAACTCGGCTAGCCCCACAGATACGCAGTATTTT. Translation gives CANSASPTDTQYF.

This clonotype was seen a few times. The chain joins TRBV13 to TRBJ2-1, with a tentative D call TRBD2 (6 bases). V shed 2 bases and J shed 10 bases, with 18 bases lying between them. CDR3 length equals 15 residues. Germline values: CDR1 PRHDT, CDR2 FYEKMQ (reference sequence). CDR3 in DNA: TGTGCCAGCAGCTTATATAGCGGCCCGGATGGGGAGCAGTTCTTC. This translates into CASSLYSGPDGEQFF.

This clonotype was observed a handful of times. J is TRBJ1-2 and V is TRBV20-1, with a tentative D call TRBD1 (5 bases). Per germline, CDR1 DFQATT and CDR2 SNEGSKA (reference sequence). Trimming left V 1 base short and J 3 bases short, with 12 bases between. The CDR3 spans 14 residues. In nucleotides, the CDR3 is TGCAGTGCTAGAGGGGACCTAGCATACTATGGCTACACCTTC. This encodes CSARGDLAYYGYTF.

The rearrangement joins TRBV28 to TRBJ2-7; 8 nucleotides match TRBD2. CDR1 MDHEN and CDR2 SYDVKM come from the germline V gene. V lost 2 bases, J lost 5 bases, and 5 bases stayed unmatched. The CDR3 contains 14 residues. The CDR3 protein is CASSLGTRVNEQYF. The CDR3 coding sequence is TGTGCCAGCAGTTTAGGGACTAGAGTAAACGAGCAGTACTTC.

The CDR3 region has the DNA TGTGCCAGCAGCCGTACTTGGGGAGAGCGCACAGATACGCAGTATTTT. Protein: CASSRTWGERTDTQYF. This rearrangement joins TRBV11-2 to TRBJ2-3, with D maybe TRBD2 (5 bases). The CDR3 extends over 16 amino acids. The germline CDR1 and CDR2 sequences are SGHAT and FQNNGV. V dropped 5 bases and J dropped 1 base, with 16 bases sitting between them.

This clonotype was seen a handful of times. V gene TRBV7-9 combines with J gene TRBJ2-2; 7 bases line up with TRBD2. The length of the CDR3 is 12 residues. The junction had 3 bases not matched to a gene; V was cut back by 8 bases and J by 6 bases. Germline V gives CDR1 SEHNR, CDR2 FQNEAQ (reference sequence). CDR3 sequence: CASGLDSGELFF. DNA of the CDR3: TGTGCCAGCGGACTAGATTCCGGGGAGCTGTTTTTT.

The chain uses TRBV25-1 and TRBJ2-5, with D perhaps TRBD1 (6 bases). Germline V lookup: CDR1 MGHDK, CDR2 SYGVNS. The germline V and J ends were trimmed by 4 bases and 1 base, with 10 bases remaining between them. The CDR3 sequence is 14 residues long. The CDR3 region is CASSGRQVQETQYF. As DNA, the CDR3 is TGTGCCAGCAGTGGACGACAGGTCCAAGAGACCCAGTACTTC.

There are a few counts of this clonotype. The chain joins TRBV6-5 to TRBJ1-6; TRBD1 matches at 11 bases. J was trimmed by 7 bases and V by 0 bases; bases with no gene match: 5. Germline V CDR1 and CDR2: MNHEY, SVGAGI. This CDR3 contains 17 residues. The DNA for the CDR3 is TGTGCCAGCAGTTACTCCCCGGACAGGGGGCCGAATTCACCCCTCCACTTT. As protein: CASSYSPDRGPNSPLHF.

This chain connects TRBV11-2 to TRBJ2-7, with D possibly TRBD2 on 5 matching bases. Germline assignment: CDR1 SGHAT and CDR2 FQNNGV. The CDR3 length is 15 residues. Trimming stripped 6 bases from V and 2 bases from J, with 17 bases between. The CDR3 bases are TGTGCCAGCAGACCTGCGGGCAGGAGCACCTACGAGCAGTACTTC. Translation gives CASRPAGRSTYEQYF.

The J gene is TRBJ2-7, the V gene TRBV5-1; D is uncertain. V shed 4 bases and J shed 5 bases, with 22 bases lying between them. Germline V gene sequence: CDR1 SGHRS, CDR2 YFSETQ. The CDR3 consists of 16 residues. CDR3 region: CASSLTGGANGDEQYF. The CDR3 DNA reads TGCGCCAGCAGCCTGACCGGCGGTGCCAATGGGGACGAGCAGTACTTC.

Only a few counts were recorded for this clonotype. The rearrangement joins TRBV12-3 or TRBV12-4 to TRBJ2-3, with TRBD2 identical over 7 bases. V dropped 7 bases and J dropped 3; count of bases not matched to a gene: 10. The CDR3 loop spans 15 amino acids. In nucleotides, the CDR3 is TGTGCCAGCACCTTTGCGGGGGTCGGAACAGATACGCAGTATTTT. Amino acid sequence: CASTFAGVGTDTQYF.

The J gene is TRBJ2-7, the V gene TRBV10-3, with TRBD1 identical over 7 bases. Germline V gives CDR1 ENHRY, CDR2 SYGVKD. The CDR3 is 11 amino acids. Germline trimming cut 11 bases from V and 4 bases from J; bases unmatched to any gene: 5. The CDR3 here is CAAGTVYEQYF. The CDR3 DNA sequence: TGTGCCGCCGGGACAGTTTACGAGCAGTACTTC.

The chain recombines TRBV5-1 with TRBJ2-1, with 8 positions matching TRBD2. This CDR3 region has 14 residues. V lost 7 bases and J lost 2; bases outside the gene matches: 5. Germline V gene data show CDR1 as SGHRS and CDR2 as YFSETQ. CDR3: CASESGSPYNEQFF. The CDR3 bases are TGCGCCAGCGAGAGCGGGAGTCCCTACAATGAGCAGTTCTTC.

The chain employs TRBV20-1 and TRBJ2-1; possibly TRBD1 for D (5 bases). Trimming pared 7 bases from V and 9 bases from J, leaving 19 bases between. The CDR3 contains 13 residues. CDR1 DFQATT and CDR2 SNEGSKA come from the germline V gene (reference sequence). The CDR3: CSVRTPRVGEQFF. The CDR3 DNA reads TGCAGTGTAAGAACTCCCAGGGTGGGTGAGCAGTTCTTC.

In its sample, this clonotype was seen a few times. The chain links TRBV4-3 to TRBJ2-1; the match to TRBD2 covers 9 bases. This CDR3 has 16 amino acids. Germline-derived CDR1 and CDR2 are LGHNA and YSLEER. The J segment lost 4 bases and the V segment lost 0 bases, leaving 4 bases of the junction unmatched. CDR3 sequence reads: CASSQDFSGSYNEQFF. In nucleotides, the CDR3 is TGCGCCAGCAGCCAAGATTTTAGCGGGAGTTACAATGAGCAGTTCTTC.